This T cell receptor (beta chain) originates from a study of T cell responses to AZD1222 COVID-19 vaccine (dated by TCRdb to the early 2020s). Concerning the study at large: AZD1222 recipients given second doses at about 4 weeks or at about 12 weeks were pooled, since spike-specific TCR depth and breadth were not found to differ between the two schedules. TCR sequencing covered over 230 trial participants: about 210 given two doses of AZD1222 and approximately 26 given two doses of MenACWY control vaccine. Trial participants were enrolled by age into 18-55, 56-69 and 70-plus year subgroups, with 148, 28 and 57 TCR-sequenced participants respectively. General findings and caveats noted by the study authors: Participants were mostly white British and included more females than males, and it was suggested by the authors that clonal diversity may have been underestimated. The 56-69-year group was small, and its depth increase did not reach significance, likely because of low power. Conclusions about previously exposed vaccinees are limited, since just a handful of AZD1222 recipients were seropositive for SARS-CoV-2 at baseline. Epitopes outside the regions mutated in the B.1.351 and B.1.1.7 variants were reportedly recognized by nearly half of the unique spike-specific TCRs. Because no samples from the day 14 peak response were available, repertoires could be characterized only after the peak T cell response. After two AZD1222 doses, spike-specific TCR breadth and depth were significantly higher than at day 0 and than in MenACWY recipients. The whole spike protein was spanned by vaccine-associated CD4 TCRs, and dominant responses were seen in regions 160-218 and 743-854.

The CDR3 regions of human TCRbeta chains were analyzed by immunosequencing. The paper's processing steps were these. TCRs in the repertoires were matched against a reference library of SARS-CoV-2-specific TCRs that had been generated with the MIRA antigen-specificity platform. Breadth was defined as the fraction of unique TCRs that were SARS-CoV-2-associated. Depth was defined as the fraction of total T cells that were SARS-CoV-2-associated. Using the MIRA data, every spike-specific TCR was mapped to the spike region that the TCR reacted to and assigned to either a CD4 or a CD8 class. Log10-transformed breadth and depth values were compared by one-way ANOVA with Sidak's multiple comparisons tests. Here the immuneACCESS table is served through TCRdb, limited to in-frame sequences with V and J called. Missing clones are a known gap in these copies; in checked studies unresolved V genes cover under half, and the rest lacks a known reason. V and J calls and clone size are those listed in that table; D and trimming were worked out from the DNA. The table for this sample lists about 180,000 clones; roughly nine tenths of them were counted only once. Roughly 2.5% of the sample goes to the ten largest clones.

As regards this clone: No antigen is known for it. Base-call qualities are not available, and no considerably larger clone is one nucleotide away.

Inclusive of the bounding cysteine and phenylalanine, the CDR3 is 14 residues long. Here the CDR3 DNA is all that survives: 42 bases in frame from base 1. From the germline V gene, CDR1 is MDHEN and CDR2 is SYDVKM. Trimming costs V 10 bases and J 0 bases, and their ends lie 13 bases apart. The intended sense of this specimen's time point label: baseline before first vaccination. The vaccinee samples were drawn from two UK trials, COV001 and COV002, one of which was a single-blind randomized controlled phase 2/3 trial testing AZD1222 (ChAdOx1 nCoV-19) in healthy adults. For TCRbeta chain sequencing, PBMC samples from trial participants were taken at day 0 and at day 28 after the second dose.

Sequencing used peripheral blood, obtained on day 0 of AZD1222 vaccination. The receptor's source is an adult in good health. The chain joins TRBV28 to TRBJ1-5; a weak D assignment points to TRBD1 (6 bases agree). Here is the DNA: TGTGCCAACTCCGGGACACCTAGCAATCAGCCCCAGCATTTT. This sequence encodes CANSGTPSNQPQHF.